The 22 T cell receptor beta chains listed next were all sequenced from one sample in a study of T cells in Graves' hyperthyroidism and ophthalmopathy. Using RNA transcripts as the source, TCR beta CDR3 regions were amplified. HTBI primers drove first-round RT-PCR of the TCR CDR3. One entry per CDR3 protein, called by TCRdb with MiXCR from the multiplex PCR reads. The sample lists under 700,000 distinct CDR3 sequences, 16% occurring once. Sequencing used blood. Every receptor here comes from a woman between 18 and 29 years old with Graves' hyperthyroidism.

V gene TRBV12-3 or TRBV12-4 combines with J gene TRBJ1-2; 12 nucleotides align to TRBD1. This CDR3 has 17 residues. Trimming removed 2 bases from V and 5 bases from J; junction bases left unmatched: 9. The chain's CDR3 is CASSLMGTGGKSYGYTF. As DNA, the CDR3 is TGTGCCAGCAGTTTAATGGGGACAGGGGGCAAGAGTTATGGCTACACCTTC.

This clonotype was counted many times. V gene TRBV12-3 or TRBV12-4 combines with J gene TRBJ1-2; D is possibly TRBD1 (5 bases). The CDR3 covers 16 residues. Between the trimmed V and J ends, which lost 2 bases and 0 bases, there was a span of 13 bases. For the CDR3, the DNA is TGTGCCAGCAGTTTATCTGCGGGGGGACCTAACTATGGCTACACCTTC. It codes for CASSLSAGGPNYGYTF.

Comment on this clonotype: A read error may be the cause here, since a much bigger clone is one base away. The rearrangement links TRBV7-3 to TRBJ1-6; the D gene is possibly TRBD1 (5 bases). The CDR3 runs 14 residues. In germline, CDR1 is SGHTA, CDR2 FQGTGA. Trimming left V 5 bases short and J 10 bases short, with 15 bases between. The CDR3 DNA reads TGTGCCAGCAGCCGGGGGGGGATCGGATCACCCCTCCACTTT. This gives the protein CASSRGGIGSPLHF.

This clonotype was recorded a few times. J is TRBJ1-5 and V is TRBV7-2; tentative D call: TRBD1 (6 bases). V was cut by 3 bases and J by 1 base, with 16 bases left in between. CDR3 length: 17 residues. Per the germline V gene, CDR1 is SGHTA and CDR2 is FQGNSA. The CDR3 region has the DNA TGTGCCAGCAGCTTGAGGGGGGGAGGGACGAGCAATCAGCCCCAGCATTTT. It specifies CASSLRGGGTSNQPQHF.

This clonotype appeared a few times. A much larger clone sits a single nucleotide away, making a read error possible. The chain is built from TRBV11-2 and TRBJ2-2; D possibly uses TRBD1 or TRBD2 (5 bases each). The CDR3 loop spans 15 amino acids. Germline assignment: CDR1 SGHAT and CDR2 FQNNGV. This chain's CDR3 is CASSPLFANTGDLFF. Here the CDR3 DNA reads TGTGCCAGCAGCCCTCTGTTCGCGAACACCGGGGACCTGTTTTTT.

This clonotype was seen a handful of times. CDR3 in DNA: TGTGCCAGCGCTTCTGGGACGACAAATTCACCCCTCCACTTT. Protein sequence: CASASGTTNSPLHF. This chain links TRBV6-1 with TRBJ1-6; perhaps TRBD1 as D (5 bases). Germline CDR1 and CDR2: MNHNS and SASEGT. The CDR3 length is 14 residues. Trimming left V 8 bases short and J 7 bases short, with 15 bases between.

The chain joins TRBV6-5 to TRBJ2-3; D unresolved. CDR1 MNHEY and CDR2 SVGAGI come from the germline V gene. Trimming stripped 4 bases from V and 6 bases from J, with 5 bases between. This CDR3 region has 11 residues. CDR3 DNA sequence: TGTGCCAGCAGTTGGTGGGATACGCAGTATTTT. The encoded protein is CASSWWDTQYF.

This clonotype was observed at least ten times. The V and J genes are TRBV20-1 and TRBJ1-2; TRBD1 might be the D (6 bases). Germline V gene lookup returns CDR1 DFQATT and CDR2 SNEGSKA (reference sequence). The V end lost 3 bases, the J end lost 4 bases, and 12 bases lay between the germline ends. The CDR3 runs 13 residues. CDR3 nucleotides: TGCAGTGCTAGCCGGGACAACCTCTATGGCTACACCTTC. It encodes CSASRDNLYGYTF.

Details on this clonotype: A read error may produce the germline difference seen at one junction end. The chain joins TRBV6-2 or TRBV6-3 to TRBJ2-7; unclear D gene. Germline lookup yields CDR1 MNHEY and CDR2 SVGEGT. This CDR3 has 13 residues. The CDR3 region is CVSTRTATYEQYF. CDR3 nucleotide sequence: TGTGTCAGCACCCGGACGGCAACCTACGAGCAGTACTTC.

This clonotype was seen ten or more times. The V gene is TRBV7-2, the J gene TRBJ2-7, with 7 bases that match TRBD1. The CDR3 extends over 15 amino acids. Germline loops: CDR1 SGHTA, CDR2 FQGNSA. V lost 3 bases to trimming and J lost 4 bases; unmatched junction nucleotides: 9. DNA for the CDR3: TGTGCCAGCAGCTTTGGGACAGACCCCGAGTACGAGCAGTACTTC. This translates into CASSFGTDPEYEQYF.

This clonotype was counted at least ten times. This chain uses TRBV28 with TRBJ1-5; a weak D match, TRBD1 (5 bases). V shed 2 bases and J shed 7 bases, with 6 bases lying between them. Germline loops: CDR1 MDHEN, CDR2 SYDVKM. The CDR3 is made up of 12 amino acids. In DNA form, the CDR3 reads TGTGCCAGCAGTTTAAGACAGCAGCCCCAGCATTTT. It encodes CASSLRQQPQHF.

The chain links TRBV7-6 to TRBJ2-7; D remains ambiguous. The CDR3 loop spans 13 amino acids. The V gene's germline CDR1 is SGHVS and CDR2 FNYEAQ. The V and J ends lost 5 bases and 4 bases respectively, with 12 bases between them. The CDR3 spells CASSLDTRYEQYF. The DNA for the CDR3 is TGTGCCAGCAGCCTCGACACCCGTTACGAGCAGTACTTC.

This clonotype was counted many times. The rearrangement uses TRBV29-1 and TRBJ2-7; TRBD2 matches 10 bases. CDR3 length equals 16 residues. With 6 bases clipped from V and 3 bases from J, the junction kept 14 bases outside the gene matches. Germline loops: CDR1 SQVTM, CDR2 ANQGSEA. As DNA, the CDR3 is TGCAGCGTGATAGCGGGAGGAACCCCGAGGGGCTACGAGCAGTACTTC. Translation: CSVIAGGTPRGYEQYF.

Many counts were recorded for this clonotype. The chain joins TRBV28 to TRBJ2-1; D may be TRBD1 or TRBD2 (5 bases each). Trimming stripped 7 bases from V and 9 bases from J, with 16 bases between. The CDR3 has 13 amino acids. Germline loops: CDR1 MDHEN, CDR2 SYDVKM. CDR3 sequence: CASTPKTGGEQFF. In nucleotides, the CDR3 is TGTGCCAGCACCCCCAAGACTGGGGGTGAGCAGTTCTTC. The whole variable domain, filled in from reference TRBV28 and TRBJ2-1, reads DVKVTQSSRYLVKRTGEKVFLECVQDMDHENMFWYRQDPGLGLRLIYFSYDVKMKEKGDIPEGYSVSREKKERFSLILESASTNQTSMYLCASTPKTGGEQFFGPGTRLTVL.

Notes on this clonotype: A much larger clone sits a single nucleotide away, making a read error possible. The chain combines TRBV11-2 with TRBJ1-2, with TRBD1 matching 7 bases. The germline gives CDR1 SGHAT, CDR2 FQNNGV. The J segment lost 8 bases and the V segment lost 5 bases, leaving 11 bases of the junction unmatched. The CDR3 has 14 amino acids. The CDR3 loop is CASSARQGRGGYTF. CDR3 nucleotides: TGTGCCAGCAGCGCCAGACAGGGCCGGGGAGGCTACACCTTC.

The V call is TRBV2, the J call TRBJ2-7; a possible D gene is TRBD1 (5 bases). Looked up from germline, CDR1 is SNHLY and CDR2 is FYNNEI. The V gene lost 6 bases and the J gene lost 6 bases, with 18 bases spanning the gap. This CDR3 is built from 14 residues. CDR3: CASRGHVSSGEQYF. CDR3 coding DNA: TGTGCCAGCAGAGGACACGTAAGCTCTGGCGAGCAGTACTTC.

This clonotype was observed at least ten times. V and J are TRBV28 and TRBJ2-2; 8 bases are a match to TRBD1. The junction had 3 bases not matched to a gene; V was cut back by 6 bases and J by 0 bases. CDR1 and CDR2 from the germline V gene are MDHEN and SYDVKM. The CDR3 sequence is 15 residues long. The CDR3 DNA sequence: TGTGCCAGCAGACCAGGGGGCGCGAACACCGGGGAGCTGTTTTTT. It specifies CASRPGGANTGELFF.

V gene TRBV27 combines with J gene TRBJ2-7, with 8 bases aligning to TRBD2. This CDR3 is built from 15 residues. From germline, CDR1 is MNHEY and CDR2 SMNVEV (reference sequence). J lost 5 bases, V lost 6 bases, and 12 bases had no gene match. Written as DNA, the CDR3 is TGTGCCAGCAGCTTCCGCGGACTAGCTTCCCACGAGCAGTACTTC. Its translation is CASSFRGLASHEQYF.

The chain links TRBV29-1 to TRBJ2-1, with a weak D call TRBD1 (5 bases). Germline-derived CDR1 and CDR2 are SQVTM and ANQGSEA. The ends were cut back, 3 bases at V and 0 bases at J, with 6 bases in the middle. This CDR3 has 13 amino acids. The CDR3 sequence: CSVDRGSYNEQFF. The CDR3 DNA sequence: TGCAGCGTTGATAGGGGCTCCTACAATGAGCAGTTCTTC.

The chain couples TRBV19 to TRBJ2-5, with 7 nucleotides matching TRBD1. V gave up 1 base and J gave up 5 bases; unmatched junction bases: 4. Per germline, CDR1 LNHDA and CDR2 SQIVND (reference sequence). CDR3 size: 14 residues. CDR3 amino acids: CASSIGQGWETQYF. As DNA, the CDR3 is TGTGCCAGTAGTATAGGACAGGGCTGGGAGACCCAGTACTTC.

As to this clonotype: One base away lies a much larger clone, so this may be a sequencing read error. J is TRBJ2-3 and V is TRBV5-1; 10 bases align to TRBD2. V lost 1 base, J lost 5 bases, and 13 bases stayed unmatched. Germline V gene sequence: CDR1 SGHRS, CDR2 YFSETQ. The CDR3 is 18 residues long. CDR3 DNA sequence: TGCGCCAGCAGCTTGACTGCTAGCGGGAGAGGCGAAGGAGATACGCAGTATTTT. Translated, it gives CASSLTASGRGEGDTQYF.

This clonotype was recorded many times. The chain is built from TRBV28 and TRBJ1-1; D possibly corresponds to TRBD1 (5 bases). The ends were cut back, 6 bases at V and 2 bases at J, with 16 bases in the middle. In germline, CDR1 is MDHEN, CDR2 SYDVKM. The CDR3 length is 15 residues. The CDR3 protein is CASSKWTLRNTEAFF. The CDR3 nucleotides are TGTGCCAGCAGCAAGTGGACACTCCGTAACACTGAAGCTTTCTTT. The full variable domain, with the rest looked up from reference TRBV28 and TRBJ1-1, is DVKVTQSSRYLVKRTGEKVFLECVQDMDHENMFWYRQDPGLGLRLIYFSYDVKMKEKGDIPEGYSVSREKKERFSLILESASTNQTSMYLCASSKWTLRNTEAFFGQGTRLTVV.